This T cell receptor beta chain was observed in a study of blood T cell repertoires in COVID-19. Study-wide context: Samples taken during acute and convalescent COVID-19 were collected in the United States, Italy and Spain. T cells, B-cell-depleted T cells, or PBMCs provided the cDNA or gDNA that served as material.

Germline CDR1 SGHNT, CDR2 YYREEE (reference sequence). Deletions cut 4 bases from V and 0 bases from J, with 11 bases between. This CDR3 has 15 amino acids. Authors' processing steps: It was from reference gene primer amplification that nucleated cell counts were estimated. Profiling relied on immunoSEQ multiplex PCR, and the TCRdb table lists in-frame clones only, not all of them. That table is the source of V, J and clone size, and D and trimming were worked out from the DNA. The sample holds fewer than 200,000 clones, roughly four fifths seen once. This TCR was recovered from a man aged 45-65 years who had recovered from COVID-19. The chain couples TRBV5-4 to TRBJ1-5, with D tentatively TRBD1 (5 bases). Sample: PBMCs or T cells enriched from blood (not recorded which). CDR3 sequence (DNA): TGTGCCAGCAGCGCGGGGGGGAGTAGCAATCAGCCCCAGCATTTT. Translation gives CASSAGGSSNQPQHF.